This T cell receptor beta chain originates from a study of blood T cell repertoires in COVID-19. Study-level background: Acute-phase and convalescent COVID-19 samples originated in the United States, Italy and Spain. PBMCs, B-cell-depleted T cells, or T cells were the source of the cDNA or gDNA that made up the material.

This CDR3 is built from 14 residues. The V end lost 1 base, the J end lost 4 bases, and 8 bases lay between the germline ends. Per germline, CDR1 SGHNT and CDR2 YENEEA. In Seattle, patients joined the study during active infection and were tracked longitudinally. As originally analysed: Scientists estimated how many nucleated cells there were by amplifying reference gene primers. TCRdb's copy holds only in-frame clones and misses some; the assay was immunoSEQ multiplex PCR. That table furnishes V, J and clone size, whereas the DNA furnished D and trimming. The table lists about 140,000 clones, 88% of them singletons.

The sequence came from a human donor with COVID-19, enrolled during active disease. The donor label of this sample is uncertain. Sequencing input: peripheral blood. This sequence joins TRBV11-3 and TRBJ2-1; D possibly corresponds to TRBD2 (6 bases). CDR3 sequence reads: CASSLAGAYNEQFF. The CDR3, as DNA: TGTGCCAGCAGCTTAGCGGGAGCGTACAATGAGCAGTTCTTC.